This T cell receptor (beta chain) derives from a study of cytomegalovirus exposure and HLA in healthy donors. Points from the study as a whole: From TCR beta sequences, most subjects' HLA-A and HLA-B alleles were reportedly predicted accurately.

This clone was seen just once. Its antigen is still unknown. The study ran its PCR with 60 Vbeta and 13 Jbeta primers. TCRdb keeps only in-frame clones here, not all; method: immunoSEQ multiplex PCR. The sample lists over 100,000 clones, just under 80% occurring once. The receptor was isolated from a male donor in good health and CMV-seronegative. Sequences were obtained from PBMCs.

The DNA of the CDR3 is TGTGCCAGCAGTTACGGCGGGGGGTTTGGGGAGACCCAGTACTTC. It encodes CASSYGGGFGETQYF. The V gene is TRBV6-6, the J gene TRBJ2-5; 8 bases are shared with TRBD2. This CDR3 has 15 amino acids. The trim removed 2 bases at V and 5 bases at J, leaving 7 bases unmatched. Germline values: CDR1 MNHNY, CDR2 SVGAGI (reference sequence).